This T cell receptor (beta chain) stems from a study of patients and donors after allogeneic stem cell transplantation. TCRdb called the RT-PCR reads again in MiXCR, with one record for every CDR3 protein. Of 150,000 to 200,000 distinct CDR3 sequences listed, approximately 31% are singletons. The V gene's germline CDR1 is MGHDK and CDR2 SYGVNS. The V end lost 6 bases, the J end lost 5 bases, and 11 bases lay between the germline ends. The CDR3 runs 13 residues. This receptor was taken from a human donor who was either an allogeneic HSCT recipient or a stem cell or donor lymphocyte infusion donor (not recorded which). It is not recorded whose cells these are; they may come from a transplant donor. Sequencing was done on a sample of blood, either unsorted or a sorted T cell fraction (not recorded which). V and J are TRBV25-1 and TRBJ1-5; D not certain. CDR3 sequence (DNA): TGTGCCAGCAGACGGACGCGAGATCAGCCCCAGCATTTT. It translates to CASRRTRDQPQHF.